This entry concerns a single TCR beta chain. Its specificity is unknown. The CDR3 is 17 residues long. After removal of 1 base from V and 8 bases from J, the junction contained 15 bases not matched to a gene. Germline CDR1 reads SGHNT; CDR2 reads YYREEE (reference sequence). The sample originates from a study of cytomegalovirus exposure and HLA in healthy donors. Study results and limitations: According to the study, 150 to 200 TCR beta chains were cytomegalovirus-associated. The classifier reportedly diagnosed cytomegalovirus status with high specificity and sensitivity. What a later analysis showed was that several of the most significant clusters appeared linked to common viral pathogens.

Researchers ran the PCR with 60 Vbeta and 13 Jbeta primers. Profiling relied on immunoSEQ multiplex PCR, and the TCRdb table lists in-frame clones only, not all of them. The sample yields some 170,000 clones, approximately 72% seen once. This clonotype was sampled from a human donor in good health. The chain recombines TRBV5-4 with TRBJ1-2; 9 bases agree with TRBD1. Sequenced sample: PBMCs. DNA for the CDR3: TGTGCCAGCAGCTTGAAGGGACGGGACAGGGCGGGTGAGGGCTACACCTTC. The encoded protein is CASSLKGRDRAGEGYTF.